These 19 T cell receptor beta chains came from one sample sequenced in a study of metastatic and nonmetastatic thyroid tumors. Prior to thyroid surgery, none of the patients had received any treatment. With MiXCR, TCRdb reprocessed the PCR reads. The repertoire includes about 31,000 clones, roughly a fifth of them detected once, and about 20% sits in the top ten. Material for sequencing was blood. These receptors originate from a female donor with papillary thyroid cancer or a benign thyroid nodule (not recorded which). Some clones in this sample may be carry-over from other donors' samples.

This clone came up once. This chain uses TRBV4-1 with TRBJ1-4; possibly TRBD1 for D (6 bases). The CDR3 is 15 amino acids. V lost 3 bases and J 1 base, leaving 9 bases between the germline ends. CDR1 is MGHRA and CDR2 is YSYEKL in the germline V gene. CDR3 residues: CASSHDRRTNEKLFF. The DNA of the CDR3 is TGCGCCAGCAGCCATGACAGGAGAACTAATGAAAAACTGTTTTTT.

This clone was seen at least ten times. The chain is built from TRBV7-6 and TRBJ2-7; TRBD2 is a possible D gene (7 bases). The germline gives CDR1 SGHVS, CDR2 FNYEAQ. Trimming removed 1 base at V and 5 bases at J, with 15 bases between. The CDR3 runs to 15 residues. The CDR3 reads CASSLEGGRSHEQYF. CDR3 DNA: TGTGCCAGCAGCTTAGAGGGGGGGCGCAGTCACGAGCAGTACTTC.

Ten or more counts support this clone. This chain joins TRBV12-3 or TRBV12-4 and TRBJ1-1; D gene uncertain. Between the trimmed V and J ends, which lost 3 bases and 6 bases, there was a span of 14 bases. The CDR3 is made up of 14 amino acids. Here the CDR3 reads CASSLGRGIAEAFF. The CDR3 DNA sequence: TGTGCCAGCAGTTTGGGGAGAGGGATCGCTGAAGCTTTCTTT.

In nucleotides, the CDR3 is TGTGCCAGCACCCATAATAGGCGACACAATGAGCAGTTCTTC. The encoded protein is CASTHNRRHNEQFF. The chain is built from TRBV16 and TRBJ2-1; D gene unclear. Germline assignment: CDR1 KGHSY and CDR2 FQNENV. V lost 7 bases to trimming and J lost 5 bases, with 15 bases between them. CDR3 length: 14 amino acids.

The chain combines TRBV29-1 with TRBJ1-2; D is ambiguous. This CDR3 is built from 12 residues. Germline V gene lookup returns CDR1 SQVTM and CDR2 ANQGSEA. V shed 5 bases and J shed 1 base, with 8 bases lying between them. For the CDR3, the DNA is TGCAGCGTTACAGATAATAACTATGGCTACACCTTC. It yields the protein CSVTDNNYGYTF. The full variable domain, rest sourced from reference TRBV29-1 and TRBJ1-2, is SAVISQKPSRDICQRGTSLTIQCQVDSQVTMMFWYRQQPGQSLTLIATANQGSEATYESGFVIDKFPISRPNLTFSTLTVSNMSPEDSSIYLCSVTDNNYGYTFGSGTRLTVV.

The CDR3 loop is CASSLSGGVDYEQYF. The CDR3 coding sequence is TGTGCCAGCAGTTTAAGTGGGGGTGTGGACTACGAGCAGTACTTC. This sequence joins TRBV28 and TRBJ2-7; D may be TRBD1 or TRBD2 (5 bases each). This CDR3 spans 15 amino acids. Germline V CDR1 and CDR2: MDHEN, SYDVKM. V was shortened by 2 bases and J by 3 bases, with 14 bases between the two germline ends.

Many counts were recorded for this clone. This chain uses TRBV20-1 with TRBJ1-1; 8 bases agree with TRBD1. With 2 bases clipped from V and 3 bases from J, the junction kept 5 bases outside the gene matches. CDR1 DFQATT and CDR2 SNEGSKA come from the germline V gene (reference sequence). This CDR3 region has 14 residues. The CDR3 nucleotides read TGCAGTGCTAGAAAAGGGACAGGTGACACTGAAGCTTTCTTT. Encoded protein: CSARKGTGDTEAFF.

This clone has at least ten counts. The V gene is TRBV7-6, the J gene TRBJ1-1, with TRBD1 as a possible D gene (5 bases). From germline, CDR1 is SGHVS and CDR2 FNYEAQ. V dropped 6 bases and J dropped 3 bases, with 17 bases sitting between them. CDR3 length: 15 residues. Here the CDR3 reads CASRPGRGAHTEAFF. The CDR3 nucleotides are TGTGCCAGCAGACCGGGACGGGGAGCACACACTGAAGCTTTCTTT.

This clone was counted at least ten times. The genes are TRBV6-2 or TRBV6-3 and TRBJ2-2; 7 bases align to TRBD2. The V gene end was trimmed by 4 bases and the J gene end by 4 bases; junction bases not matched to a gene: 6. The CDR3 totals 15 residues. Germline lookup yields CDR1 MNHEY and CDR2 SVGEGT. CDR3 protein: CASSWRGGVTGELFF. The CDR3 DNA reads TGTGCCAGCAGTTGGAGGGGAGGGGTCACCGGGGAGCTGTTTTTT.

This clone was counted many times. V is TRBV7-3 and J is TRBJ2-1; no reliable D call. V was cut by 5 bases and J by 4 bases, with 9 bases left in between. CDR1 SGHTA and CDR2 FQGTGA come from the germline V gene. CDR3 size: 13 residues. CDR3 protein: CASSIDQYNEQFF. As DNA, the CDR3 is TGTGCCAGCAGCATCGACCAGTACAATGAGCAGTTCTTC.

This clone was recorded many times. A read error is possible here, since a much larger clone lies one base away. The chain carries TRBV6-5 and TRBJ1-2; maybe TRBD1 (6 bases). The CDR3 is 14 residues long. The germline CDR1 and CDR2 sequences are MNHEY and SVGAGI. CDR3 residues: CAGSYSTAGAGYTF. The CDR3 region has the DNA TGTGCCGGCAGTTACTCGACTGCGGGGGCTGGCTACACCTTC.

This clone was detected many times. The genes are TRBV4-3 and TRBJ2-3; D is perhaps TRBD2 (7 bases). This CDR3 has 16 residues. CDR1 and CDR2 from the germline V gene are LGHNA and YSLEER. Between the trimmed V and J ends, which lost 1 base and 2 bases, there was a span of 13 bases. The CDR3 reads CASSQVAAGATDTQYF. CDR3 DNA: TGCGCCAGCAGCCAAGTTGCCGCGGGGGCCACAGATACGCAGTATTTT.

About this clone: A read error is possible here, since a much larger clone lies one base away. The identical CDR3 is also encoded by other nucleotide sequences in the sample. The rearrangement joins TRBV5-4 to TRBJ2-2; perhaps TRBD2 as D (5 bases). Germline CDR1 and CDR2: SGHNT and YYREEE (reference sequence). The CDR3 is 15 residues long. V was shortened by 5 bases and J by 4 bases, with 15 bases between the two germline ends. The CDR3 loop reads CASRPGEGPTGELFF. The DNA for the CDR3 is TGTGCCAGCAGGCCCGGAGAGGGCCCCACCGGGGAGCTGTTTTTT.

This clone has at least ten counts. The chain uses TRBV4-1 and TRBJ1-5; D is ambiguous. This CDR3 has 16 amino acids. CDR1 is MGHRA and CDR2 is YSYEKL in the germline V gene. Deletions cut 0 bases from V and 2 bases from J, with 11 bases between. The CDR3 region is CASSQDPGGGNQPQHF. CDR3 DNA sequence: TGCGCCAGCAGCCAAGACCCGGGAGGAGGCAATCAGCCCCAGCATTTT.

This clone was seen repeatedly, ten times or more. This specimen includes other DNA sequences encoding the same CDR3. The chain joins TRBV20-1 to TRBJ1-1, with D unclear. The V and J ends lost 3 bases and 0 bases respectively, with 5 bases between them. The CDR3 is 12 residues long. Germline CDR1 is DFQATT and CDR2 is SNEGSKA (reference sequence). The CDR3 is CSASPVNTEAFF. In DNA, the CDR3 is TGCAGTGCTAGCCCGGTGAACACTGAAGCTTTCTTT.

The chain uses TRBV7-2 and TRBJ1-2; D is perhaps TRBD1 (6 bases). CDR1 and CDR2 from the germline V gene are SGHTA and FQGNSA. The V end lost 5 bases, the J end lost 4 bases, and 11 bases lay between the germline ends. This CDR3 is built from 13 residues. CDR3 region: CASSQLDSYGYTF. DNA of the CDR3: TGTGCCAGCAGCCAATTGGACAGCTATGGCTACACCTTC.

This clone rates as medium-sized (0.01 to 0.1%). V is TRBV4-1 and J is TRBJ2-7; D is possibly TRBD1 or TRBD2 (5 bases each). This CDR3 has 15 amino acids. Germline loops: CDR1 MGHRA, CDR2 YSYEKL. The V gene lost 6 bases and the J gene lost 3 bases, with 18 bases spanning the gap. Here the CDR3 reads CASSLEPGTDYEQYF. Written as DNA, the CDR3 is TGCGCCAGCAGTCTCGAGCCGGGGACCGACTACGAGCAGTACTTC.

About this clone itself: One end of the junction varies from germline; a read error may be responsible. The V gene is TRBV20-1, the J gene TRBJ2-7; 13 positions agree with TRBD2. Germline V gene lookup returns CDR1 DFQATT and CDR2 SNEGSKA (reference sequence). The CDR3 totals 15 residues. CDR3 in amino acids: CSAKGTSGVTYEQYF. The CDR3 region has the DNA TGCAGTGCTAAAGGGACTAGCGGGGTTACCTACGAACAGTACTTC.

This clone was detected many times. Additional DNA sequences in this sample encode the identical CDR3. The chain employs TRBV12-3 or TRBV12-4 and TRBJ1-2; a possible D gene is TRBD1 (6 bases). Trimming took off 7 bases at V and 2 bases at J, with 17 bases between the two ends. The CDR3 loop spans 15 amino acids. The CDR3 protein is CASTKGTPMNYGYTF. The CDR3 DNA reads TGTGCCAGCACCAAAGGGACACCCATGAACTATGGCTACACCTTC.